This entry features one T cell receptor (beta chain) sequence. What it binds is not known. This record comes from a study of lymphopenia after photon versus proton radiotherapy. Study-wide findings and caveats: A bigger post-nadir fall in TCR diversity correlated inversely with survival time in deceased patients. Proton therapy kept repertoires fairly stable, unlike photons, which gained effector/memory cells. Post-nadir diversity loss with photons came from oligoclonal expansion, particularly CD8+ Temra cells. Survival link was tested only in deceased patients; proton benefit remains a possibility.

V shed 7 bases and J 5 bases; nucleotides not matched to a gene: 8. The length of the CDR3 is 14 residues. Germline V gene data show CDR1 as LNHDA and CDR2 as SQIVND (reference sequence). The data were produced by immunoSEQ multiplex PCR, yet TCRdb's version contains in-frame clones alone and is incomplete. The sample has roughly 15,000 clones; about nine tenths are singletons. The TCR comes from a man between 65 and 79 years old with pancreatic cancer. The V call is TRBV19, the J call TRBJ2-1, with 7 bases lining up with TRBD1. The material sequenced was peripheral blood, taken from a patient treated with proton-based radiotherapy. This CDR3 is CASKFQQGNNEQFF. CDR3 sequence (DNA): TGTGCCAGTAAATTCCAACAGGGGAACAATGAGCAGTTCTTC.